The 32 T cell receptor beta chains reported below all come from one sample, sequenced in a study of shared T cell receptors in the human thymus. Repertoires were generated with immunoSEQ multiplex PCR, while TCRdb's copy carries only in-frame clones and drops some. The sample carries some 700,000 clones, roughly 90% recorded once. These same data were also listed under a study on human thymus T cells.

The sequenced sample was thymocytes. These receptors came from a boy under two years old with a congenital heart defect.

This rearrangement joins TRBV4-3 to TRBJ2-7; TRBD2 is a possible D gene (6 bases). CDR3 length equals 17 residues. Deletions cut 0 bases from V and 6 bases from J, with 21 bases between. Germline lookup yields CDR1 LGHNA and CDR2 YSLEER. For the CDR3, the DNA is TGCGCCAGCAGCCAAGATGCCCCCGGAGGGGAGATAAGCGAGCAGTACTTC. This codes for CASSQDAPGGEISEQYF.

This chain links TRBV5-1 with TRBJ2-1; TRBD1 agrees at 10 bases. The germline CDR1 and CDR2 sequences are SGHRS and YFSETQ. The CDR3 has 16 amino acids. With 4 bases clipped from V and 4 bases from J, the junction kept 8 bases outside the gene matches. The CDR3 nucleotides read TGCGCCAGCAGCACCTACCGGGACAGGGGTTACAATGAGCAGTTCTTC. This encodes CASSTYRDRGYNEQFF.

This sequence joins TRBV30 and TRBJ2-7, with 9 nucleotides matching TRBD1. Germline assignment: CDR1 GTSNPN and CDR2 SVGIG (reference sequence). J was trimmed by 2 bases and V by 5 bases; bases with no gene match: 4. The CDR3 consists of 13 residues. CDR3 amino acids: CAWRRDRAYEQYF. Written as DNA, the CDR3 is TGTGCCTGGCGCCGGGACAGGGCCTACGAGCAGTACTTC.

The chain joins TRBV19 to TRBJ1-5; no clear D gene. Germline CDR1 is LNHDA and CDR2 is SQIVND (reference sequence). V gave up 1 base and J gave up 4 bases, with 11 bases separating them. There are 15 residues in the CDR3. The CDR3 spells CASSIAAGLNQPQHF. The CDR3 DNA is TGTGCCAGTAGTATAGCGGCAGGTCTTAATCAGCCCCAGCATTTT.

This chain connects TRBV7-9 to TRBJ2-7; 8 bases map to TRBD2. After removal of 1 base from V and 0 bases from J, the junction contained 8 bases not matched to a gene. The CDR3 totals 17 residues. From germline, CDR1 is SEHNR and CDR2 FQNEAQ (reference sequence). The chain's CDR3 is CASSLGLLAGSSYEQYF. The CDR3 DNA follows: TGTGCCAGCAGCTTAGGGTTATTAGCGGGAAGCTCCTACGAGCAGTACTTC.

DNA for the CDR3: TGTGCCAGCAGTACGGGGGGGCGGCCCTACAATGAGCAGTTCTTC. As protein: CASSTGGRPYNEQFF. The chain is built from TRBV11-3 and TRBJ2-1; TRBD2 agrees at 8 bases. The CDR3 is 15 amino acids. Germline V gene lookup returns CDR1 SGHNT and CDR2 YENEEA. J lost 2 bases, V lost 6 bases, and 6 bases had no gene match.

This clone was detected only once. The chain has TRBV21-1 and TRBJ1-5. TRBV21-1 constitutes a pseudogene. The CDR3 has 21 residues. CDR3 in DNA: TGTGCCAGCAGCGTCCTCCGCGGCGGAGGGATCGGGGCTTATAGCAATCAGCCCCAGCATTTT. Its protein is CASSVLRGGGIGAYSNQPQHF.

The rearrangement uses TRBV7-9 and TRBJ2-3, with no clear D. V gave up 6 bases and J gave up 0 bases, with 16 bases separating them. Looked up from germline, CDR1 is SEHNR and CDR2 is FQNEAQ (reference sequence). The CDR3 consists of 16 residues. CDR3 DNA: TGTGCCAGCAGTAAGCATCAGGTCACTAGCACAGATACGCAGTATTTT. Its protein product is CASSKHQVTSTDTQYF. The full variable domain, in which reference TRBV7-9 and TRBJ2-3 provide the parts outside the CDR3, is DTGVSQNPRHKITKRGQNVTFRCDPISEHNRLYWYRQTLGQGPEFLTYFQNEAQLEKSRLLSDRFSAERPKGSFSTLEIQRTEQGDSAMYLCASSKHQVTSTDTQYFGPGTRLTVL.

V is TRBV28 and J is TRBJ2-7; 8 positions match TRBD1. The CDR3 has 13 amino acids. Germline trimming cut 8 bases from V and 3 bases from J; bases unmatched to any gene: 6. Germline V lookup: CDR1 MDHEN, CDR2 SYDVKM. The CDR3 reads CASQGQGDYEQYF. The CDR3 DNA follows: TGTGCCAGCCAAGGACAGGGCGACTACGAGCAGTACTTC.

V usage is TRBV5-1 and J usage is TRBJ2-1; TRBD1 matches 8 bases. With 3 bases clipped from V and 5 bases from J, the junction kept 10 bases outside the gene matches. The CDR3 extends over 16 amino acids. Germline-derived CDR1 and CDR2 are SGHRS and YFSETQ. CDR3 bases: TGCGCCAGCAGCTCCGAAACCCGGGACAGGAACAATGAGCAGTTCTTC. Its translation: CASSSETRDRNNEQFF.

The chain links TRBV28 to TRBJ1-1, with D possibly being TRBD1 (5 bases). Germline CDR1 MDHEN, CDR2 SYDVKM. The CDR3 consists of 15 residues. Trimming pared 4 bases from V and 6 bases from J, leaving 18 bases between. CDR3 DNA sequence: TGTGCCAGCAGTTCCCCCCACCAGGGTAACCCTGAAGCTTTCTTT. Residues: CASSSPHQGNPEAFF.

The chain carries TRBV4-1 and TRBJ2-7; 9 positions match TRBD1. CDR1 MGHRA and CDR2 YSYEKL come from the germline V gene. V was clipped by 3 bases and J by 5 bases; unmatched bases: 5. This CDR3 is built from 14 residues. The CDR3 sequence is CASSQGQGGNEQYF. For the CDR3, the DNA is TGCGCCAGCAGCCAGGGACAGGGTGGGAACGAGCAGTACTTC.

This chain links TRBV4-1 with TRBJ2-1; D perhaps matches TRBD1 (6 bases). Germline CDR1 is MGHRA and CDR2 is YSYEKL. Trimming left V 1 base short and J 7 bases short, with 23 bases between. The CDR3 is 18 residues long. The CDR3 here is CASSQGGWGHRDRNEQFF. In nucleotides, the CDR3 is TGCGCCAGCAGCCAAGGGGGGTGGGGACACAGGGACCGGAATGAGCAGTTCTTC.

The genes are TRBV4-3 and TRBJ2-1; perhaps TRBD2 as D (5 bases). CDR3 length: 17 amino acids. V was clipped by 0 bases and J by 7 bases, with 19 bases between them. Germline loops: CDR1 LGHNA, CDR2 YSLEER. The CDR3 DNA follows: TGCGCCAGCAGCCAAGAACCTCTAGCCGAAGATTGGAATGAGCAGTTCTTC. It codes for CASSQEPLAEDWNEQFF.

The rearrangement links TRBV9 to TRBJ2-3, with 10 bases fitting TRBD1. Germline-derived CDR1 and CDR2 are SGDLS and YYNGEE. V was clipped by 5 bases and J by 1 base; unmatched bases: 4. This CDR3 has 15 amino acids. The CDR3, as DNA: TGTGCCAGCAGTCAAGACAGGGGGCGCACAGATACGCAGTATTTT. Translated: CASSQDRGRTDTQYF. The full variable domain, its missing parts supplied by reference TRBV9 and TRBJ2-3, is DSGVTQTPKHLITATGQRVTLRCSPRSGDLSVYWYQQSLDQGLQFLIQYYNGEERAKGNILERFSAQQFPDLHSELNLSSLELGDSALYFCASSQDRGRTDTQYFGPGTRLTVL.

The rearrangement uses TRBV4-3 and TRBJ2-1; TRBD1 aligns across 7 bases. The trim removed 2 bases at V and 3 bases at J, leaving 7 bases unmatched. This CDR3 has 16 residues. Germline V CDR1 and CDR2: LGHNA, YSLEER. The CDR3 sequence: CASSQSPQGIYNEQFF. The CDR3 DNA follows: TGCGCCAGCAGCCAAAGCCCACAGGGGATCTACAATGAGCAGTTCTTC.

V gene TRBV29-1 combines with J gene TRBJ2-3; 16 nucleotides match TRBD2. V shed 6 bases, J shed 0 bases, and the junction held 18 bases outside the gene matches. This CDR3 is built from 21 residues. Germline V gene data show CDR1 as SQVTM and CDR2 as ANQGSEA. The CDR3 reads CSVEQPGLAGGPLTSTDTQYF. CDR3 DNA sequence: TGCAGCGTAGAACAACCGGGACTAGCGGGGGGGCCCCTTACTAGCACAGATACGCAGTATTTT.

In its sample, this clone was seen once. The V and J genes are TRBV25-1 and TRBJ1-2; 9 positions match TRBD1. The CDR3 sequence is 16 residues long. In germline, CDR1 is MGHDK, CDR2 SYGVNS. The V and J ends lost 4 bases and 2 bases, in that order; junction bases with no gene match: 8. CDR3 loop: CASSGPPGQGNYGYTF. CDR3 bases: TGTGCCAGCAGTGGACCACCGGGACAGGGAAACTATGGCTACACCTTC.

The V call is TRBV10-3, the J call TRBJ2-2; no firm D call. The V and J ends lost 7 bases and 3 bases respectively, with 6 bases between them. This CDR3 has 12 residues. In germline, CDR1 is ENHRY, CDR2 SYGVKD. The CDR3, as DNA: TGTGCCATCATCTCCGACACCGGGGAGCTGTTTTTT. Translation: CAIISDTGELFF.

The chain carries TRBV19 and TRBJ1-5; D unresolved. Trimming left V 4 bases short and J 2 bases short, with 15 bases between. Per germline, CDR1 LNHDA and CDR2 SQIVND (reference sequence). This CDR3 spans 16 amino acids. CDR3 loop: CASSTGSFHRNQPQHF. The CDR3 DNA is TGTGCCAGTAGTACCGGGAGCTTCCATCGCAATCAGCCCCAGCATTTT. Supplemented by reference TRBV19 and TRBJ1-5, the full variable domain reads DGGITQSPKYLFRKEGQNVTLSCEQNLNHDAMYWYRQDPGQGLRLIYYSQIVNDFQKGDIAEGYSVSREKKESFPLTVTSAQKNPTAFYLCASSTGSFHRNQPQHFGDGTRLSIL.

The V gene is TRBV4-3, the J gene TRBJ2-2; TRBD2 aligns across 11 bases. The germline CDR1 and CDR2 sequences are LGHNA and YSLEER. V shed 4 bases and J 5 bases; nucleotides not matched to a gene: 9. The CDR3 is made up of 17 amino acids. This chain's CDR3 is CASSPLLAGGWTGELFF. CDR3 sequence (DNA): TGCGCCAGCAGCCCACTCTTAGCGGGAGGGTGGACCGGGGAGCTGTTTTTT.

This clone was seen once. The chain links TRBV7-2 to TRBJ2-7, with TRBD2 as a possible D gene (6 bases). CDR1 and CDR2 from the germline V gene are SGHTA and FQGNSA. The CDR3 spans 13 residues. V lost 2 bases, J lost 7 bases, and 12 bases lay in between. CDR3 sequence: CASSLSLAREQYF. The CDR3 DNA sequence: TGTGCCAGCAGCTTATCTCTAGCGCGTGAGCAGTACTTC.

CDR3 nucleotides: TGTGCCAGCAGCCCAGGGTTAGGCACTGAAGCTTTCTTT. As protein: CASSPGLGTEAFF. The chain couples TRBV7-9 to TRBJ1-1; the D gene is possibly TRBD1 (5 bases). Trimming pared 5 bases from V and 4 bases from J, leaving 11 bases between. The CDR3 spans 13 residues. Per germline, CDR1 SEHNR and CDR2 FQNEAQ (reference sequence).

The chain is built from TRBV5-6 and TRBJ1-2; D is possibly TRBD1 (5 bases). V was shortened by 3 bases and J by 5 bases, with 17 bases between the two germline ends. CDR3 length: 15 amino acids. CDR1 is SGHDT, CDR2 YYEEEE, per germline. CDR3: CASSSPSRVPYGYTF. The CDR3 region has the DNA TGTGCCAGCAGCTCCCCATCCAGGGTCCCTTATGGCTACACCTTC. Looking up the rest from reference TRBV5-6 and TRBJ1-2 gives the full variable domain: DAGVTQSPTHLIKTRGQQVTLRCSPKSGHDTVSWYQQALGQGPQFIFQYYEEEERQRGNFPDRFSGHQFPNYSSELNVNALLLGDSALYLCASSSPSRVPYGYTFGSGTRLTVV.

The chain carries TRBV6-1 and TRBJ1-1; D not certain. Trimming cost V 4 bases and J 2 bases, with 8 bases left between them. The CDR3 consists of 13 residues. Germline-derived CDR1 and CDR2 are MNHNS and SASEGT. The CDR3 DNA reads TGTGCCAGCAGTGCCGAGGGAAACACTGAAGCTTTCTTT. It translates to CASSAEGNTEAFF.

This clone has just a few counts. The V and J genes are TRBV19 and TRBJ2-1, with 12 bases lining up with TRBD2. The CDR3 is 15 residues long. Per the germline V gene, CDR1 is LNHDA and CDR2 is SQIVND (reference sequence). The J segment lost 9 bases and the V segment lost 4 bases, leaving 7 bases of the junction unmatched. Written as DNA, the CDR3 is TGTGCCAGTAGTACCGGGACTAGCGGGCGGGGTGAGCAGTTCTTC. Its protein is CASSTGTSGRGEQFF.

V is TRBV7-2 and J is TRBJ2-3, with a possible D match to TRBD2 (6 bases). V lost 7 bases, J lost 7 bases, and 15 bases lay in between. The CDR3 contains 13 residues. Germline lookup yields CDR1 SGHTA and CDR2 FQGNSA. This chain's CDR3 is CASTRWGEHTQYF. CDR3 nucleotides: TGTGCCAGCACCCGGTGGGGGGAGCATACGCAGTATTTT.

The chain links TRBV4-3 to TRBJ2-7; 7 nucleotides match TRBD2. V lost 4 bases and J lost 3; bases outside the gene matches: 9. The CDR3 extends over 15 amino acids. Germline CDR1 reads LGHNA; CDR2 reads YSLEER. The CDR3 bases are TGCGCCAGCAGCCTAGTGCGGGAGTGCTGCTACGAGCAGTACTTC. Translated: CASSLVRECCYEQYF.

This rearrangement joins TRBV19 to TRBJ1-2; D remains unclear. Trimming stripped 5 bases from V and 4 bases from J, with 14 bases between. This CDR3 spans 14 amino acids. The germline V gene encodes CDR1 LNHDA and CDR2 SQIVND (reference sequence). Here the CDR3 DNA reads TGTGCCAGTAGTCCCCGACATTCCGTCTATGGCTACACCTTC. As protein: CASSPRHSVYGYTF. The complete variable domain, with remaining parts taken from reference TRBV19 and TRBJ1-2, reads DGGITQSPKYLFRKEGQNVTLSCEQNLNHDAMYWYRQDPGQGLRLIYYSQIVNDFQKGDIAEGYSVSREKKESFPLTVTSAQKNPTAFYLCASSPRHSVYGYTFGSGTRLTVV.

The chain links TRBV27 to TRBJ1-2, with TRBD1 identical over 9 bases. The germline V gene has CDR1 MNHEY and CDR2 SMNVEV (reference sequence). The CDR3 contains 15 residues. V was pared by 6 bases and J by 3 bases, with 8 bases of the junction left unmatched. CDR3: CASSPSGTGYYGYTF. CDR3 coding DNA: TGTGCCAGCAGCCCTTCCGGGACAGGGTACTATGGCTACACCTTC.

This chain links TRBV27 with TRBJ2-2; tentatively, D is TRBD1 (6 bases). V was cut by 9 bases and J by 9 bases, with 20 bases left in between. The CDR3 consists of 14 residues. Germline-derived CDR1 and CDR2 are MNHEY and SMNVEV (reference sequence). In nucleotides, the CDR3 is TGTGCCAGTAAAACAGGGTTCGGGGCCCGGGAGCTGTTTTTT. Its translation: CASKTGFGARELFF.

This chain connects TRBV27 to TRBJ2-2, with TRBD2 as a possible D gene (5 bases). Deletions cut 2 bases from V and 4 bases from J, with 14 bases between. CDR1 MNHEY and CDR2 SMNVEV come from the germline V gene (reference sequence). This CDR3 comprises 16 residues. CDR3 coding DNA: TGTGCCAGCAGTTTAGGGCCGGGGTTGGGCACCGGGGAGCTGTTTTTT. This translates into CASSLGPGLGTGELFF.